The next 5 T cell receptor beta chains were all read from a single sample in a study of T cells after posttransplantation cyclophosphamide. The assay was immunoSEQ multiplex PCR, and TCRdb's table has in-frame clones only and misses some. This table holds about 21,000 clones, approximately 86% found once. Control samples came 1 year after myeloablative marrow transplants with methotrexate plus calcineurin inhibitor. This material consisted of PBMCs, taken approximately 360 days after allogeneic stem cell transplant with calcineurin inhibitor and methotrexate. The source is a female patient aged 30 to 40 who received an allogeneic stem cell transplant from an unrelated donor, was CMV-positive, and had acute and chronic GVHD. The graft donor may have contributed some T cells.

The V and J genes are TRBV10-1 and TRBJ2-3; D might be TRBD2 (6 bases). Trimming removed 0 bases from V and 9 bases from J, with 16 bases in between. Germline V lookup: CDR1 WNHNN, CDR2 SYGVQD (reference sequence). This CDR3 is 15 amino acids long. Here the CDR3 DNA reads TGCGCCAGCAGTGAGTCAGGCTTCCCGGGGAGGACGCAGTATTTT. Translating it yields CASSESGFPGRTQYF.

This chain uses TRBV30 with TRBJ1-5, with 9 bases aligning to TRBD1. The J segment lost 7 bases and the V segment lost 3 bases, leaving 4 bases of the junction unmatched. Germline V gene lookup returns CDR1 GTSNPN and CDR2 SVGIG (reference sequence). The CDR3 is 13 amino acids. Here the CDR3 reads CAWRGQGYQPQHF. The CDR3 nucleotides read TGTGCCTGGAGGGGACAGGGATACCAGCCCCAGCATTTT.

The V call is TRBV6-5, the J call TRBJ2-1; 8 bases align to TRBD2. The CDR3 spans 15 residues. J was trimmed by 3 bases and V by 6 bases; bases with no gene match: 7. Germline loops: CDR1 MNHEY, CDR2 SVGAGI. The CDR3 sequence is CASSKKREIYNEQFF. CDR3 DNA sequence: TGTGCCAGCAGCAAAAAGCGGGAGATCTACAATGAGCAGTTCTTC.

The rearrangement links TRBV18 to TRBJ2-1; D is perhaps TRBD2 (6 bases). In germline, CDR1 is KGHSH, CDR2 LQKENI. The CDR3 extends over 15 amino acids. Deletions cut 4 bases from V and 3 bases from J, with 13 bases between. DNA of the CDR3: TGTGCCAGCTCACGGAGCCGGGACTTCTACAATGAGCAGTTCTTC. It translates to CASSRSRDFYNEQFF. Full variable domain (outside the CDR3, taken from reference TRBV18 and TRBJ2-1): NAGVMQNPRHLVRRRGQEARLRCSPMKGHSHVYWYRQLPEEGLKFMVYLQKENIIDESGMPKERFSAEFPKEGPSILRIQQVVRGDSAAYFCASSRSRDFYNEQFFGPGTRLTVL.

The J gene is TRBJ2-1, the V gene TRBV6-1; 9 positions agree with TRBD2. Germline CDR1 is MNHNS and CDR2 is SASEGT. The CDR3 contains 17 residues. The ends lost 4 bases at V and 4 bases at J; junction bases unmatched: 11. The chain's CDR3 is CASSGAGGRGTYNEQFF. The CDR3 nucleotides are TGTGCCAGCAGTGGTGCGGGGGGGCGGGGGACGTACAATGAGCAGTTCTTC.